This record looks at one TCR beta chain sequence and its context. Its antigen is currently unknown. Generated by immunoSEQ multiplex PCR, the TCRdb table keeps only in-frame clones and is missing some. This sample has a few million clones, with over 85% found just once. The data were taken from a study of shared clonotypes between healthy human individuals. Study information: There were three CD4 naive, three CD4 memory, two CD8 naive and one CD8 memory plates per donor. Findings and limits, study-wide: Rarefaction curves obtained for sorted subsets showed sequencing incomplete despite large depth.

This CDR3 contains 17 residues. In germline, CDR1 is MGHRA, CDR2 YSYEKL. Trimming removed 0 bases from V and 2 bases from J, with 14 bases in between. The specimen sequenced was naive CD4+ T cells from PBMCs. This sample's subset: CD45RA+ positively selected. This sequence was found in a man aged 18 to 30 in good health. Some clones in this sample may be carry-over from other donors' samples. V usage is TRBV4-1 and J usage is TRBJ1-5; D is ambiguous. The CDR3 region has the DNA TGCGCCAGCAGCCAAGAAACAACATGGGGTGGCAATCAGCCCCAGCATTTT. Amino acid sequence: CASSQETTWGGNQPQHF.